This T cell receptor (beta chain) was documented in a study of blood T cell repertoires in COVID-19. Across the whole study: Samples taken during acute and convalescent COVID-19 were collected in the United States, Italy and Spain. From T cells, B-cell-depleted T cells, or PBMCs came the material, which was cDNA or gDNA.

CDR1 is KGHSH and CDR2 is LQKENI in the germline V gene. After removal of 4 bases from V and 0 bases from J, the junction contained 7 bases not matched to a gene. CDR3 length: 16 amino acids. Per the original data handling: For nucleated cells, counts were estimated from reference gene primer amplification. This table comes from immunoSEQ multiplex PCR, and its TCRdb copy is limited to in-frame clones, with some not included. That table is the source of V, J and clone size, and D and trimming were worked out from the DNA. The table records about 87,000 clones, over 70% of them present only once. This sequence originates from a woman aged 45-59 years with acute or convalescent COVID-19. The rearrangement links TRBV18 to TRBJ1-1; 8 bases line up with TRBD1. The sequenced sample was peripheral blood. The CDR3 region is CASSQGTGALNTEAFF. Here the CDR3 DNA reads TGTGCCAGCTCACAGGGGACAGGAGCGCTGAACACTGAAGCTTTCTTT.